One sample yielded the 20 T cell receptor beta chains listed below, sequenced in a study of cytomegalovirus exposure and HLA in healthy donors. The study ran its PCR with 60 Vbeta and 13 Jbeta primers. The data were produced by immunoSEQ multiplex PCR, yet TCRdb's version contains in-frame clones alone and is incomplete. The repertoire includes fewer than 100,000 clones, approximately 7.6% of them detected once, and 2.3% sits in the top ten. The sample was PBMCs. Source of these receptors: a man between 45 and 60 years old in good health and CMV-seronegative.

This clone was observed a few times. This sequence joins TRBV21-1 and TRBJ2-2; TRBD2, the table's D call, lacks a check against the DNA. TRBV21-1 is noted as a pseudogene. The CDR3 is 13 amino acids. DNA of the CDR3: TGTGCCAGCACCTCCGGTGATACCGGGGAGCTGTTTTTT. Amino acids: CASTSGDTGELFF.

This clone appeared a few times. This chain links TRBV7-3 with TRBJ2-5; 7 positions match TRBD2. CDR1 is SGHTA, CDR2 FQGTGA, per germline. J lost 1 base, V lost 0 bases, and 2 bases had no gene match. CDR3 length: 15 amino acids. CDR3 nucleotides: TGTGCCAGCAGCTTAACCGGGACTACCCAAGAGACCCAGTACTTC. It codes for CASSLTGTTQETQYF.

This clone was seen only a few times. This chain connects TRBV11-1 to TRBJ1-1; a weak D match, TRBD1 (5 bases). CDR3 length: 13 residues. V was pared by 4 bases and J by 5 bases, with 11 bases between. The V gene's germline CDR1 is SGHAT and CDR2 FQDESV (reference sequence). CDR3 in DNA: TGTGCCAGCAGCTCGCAGGGTGGTACTGAAGCTTTCTTT. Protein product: CASSSQGGTEAFF.

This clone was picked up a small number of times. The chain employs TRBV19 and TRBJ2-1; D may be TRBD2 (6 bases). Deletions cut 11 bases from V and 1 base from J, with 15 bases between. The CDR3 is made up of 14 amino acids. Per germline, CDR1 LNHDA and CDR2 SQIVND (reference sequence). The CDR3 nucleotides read TGTGCCTCGGGGCAACGGGAGTCCTACAATGAGCAGTTCTTC. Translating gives CASGQRESYNEQFF. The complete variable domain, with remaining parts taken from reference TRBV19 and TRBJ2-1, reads DGGITQSPKYLFRKEGQNVTLSCEQNLNHDAMYWYRQDPGQGLRLIYYSQIVNDFQKGDIAEGYSVSREKKESFPLTVTSAQKNPTAFYLCASGQRESYNEQFFGPGTRLTVL.

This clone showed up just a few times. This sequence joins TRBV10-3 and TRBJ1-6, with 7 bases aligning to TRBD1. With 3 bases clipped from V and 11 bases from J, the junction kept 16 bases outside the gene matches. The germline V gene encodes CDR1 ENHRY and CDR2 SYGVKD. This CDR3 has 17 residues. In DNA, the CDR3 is TGTGCCATCAGTGAACCAAGTAACAGGGGCAAGGCGGCACCCCTCCACTTT. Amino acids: CAISEPSNRGKAAPLHF.

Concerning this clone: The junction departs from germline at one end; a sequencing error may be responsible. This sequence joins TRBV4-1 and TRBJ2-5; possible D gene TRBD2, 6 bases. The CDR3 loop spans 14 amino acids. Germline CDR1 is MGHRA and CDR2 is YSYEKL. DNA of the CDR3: TGCGCCAGCAGACAAGTTGGAGGGCAAGAGAACCAGTACTTC. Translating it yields CASRQVGGQENQYF.

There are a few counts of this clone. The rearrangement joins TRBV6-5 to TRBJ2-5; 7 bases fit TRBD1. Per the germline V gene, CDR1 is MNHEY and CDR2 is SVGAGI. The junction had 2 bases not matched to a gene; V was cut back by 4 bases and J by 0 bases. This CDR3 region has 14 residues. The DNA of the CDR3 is TGTGCCAGCAGTTCGACAGGGAACCAAGAGACCCAGTACTTC. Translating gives CASSSTGNQETQYF.

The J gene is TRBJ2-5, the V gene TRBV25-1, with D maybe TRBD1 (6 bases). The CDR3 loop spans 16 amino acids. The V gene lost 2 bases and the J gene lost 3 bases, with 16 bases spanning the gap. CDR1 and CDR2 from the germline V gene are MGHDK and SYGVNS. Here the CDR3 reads CASSERTAGRKETQYF. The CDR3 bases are TGTGCCAGCAGTGAAAGGACAGCCGGCAGGAAAGAGACCCAGTACTTC.

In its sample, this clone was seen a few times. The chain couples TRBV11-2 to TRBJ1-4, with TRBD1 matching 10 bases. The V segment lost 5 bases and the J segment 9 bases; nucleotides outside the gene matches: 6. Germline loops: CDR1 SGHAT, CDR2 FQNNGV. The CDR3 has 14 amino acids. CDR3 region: CASSRDRGGKKLFF. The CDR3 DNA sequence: TGTGCCAGCAGCCGGGACAGGGGAGGTAAAAAACTGTTTTTT.

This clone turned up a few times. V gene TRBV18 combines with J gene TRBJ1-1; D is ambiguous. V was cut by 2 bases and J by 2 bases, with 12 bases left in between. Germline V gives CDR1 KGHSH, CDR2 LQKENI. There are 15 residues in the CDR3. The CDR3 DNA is TGTGCCAGCTCACCATTAAGAACAGTAAACACTGAAGCTTTCTTT. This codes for CASSPLRTVNTEAFF.

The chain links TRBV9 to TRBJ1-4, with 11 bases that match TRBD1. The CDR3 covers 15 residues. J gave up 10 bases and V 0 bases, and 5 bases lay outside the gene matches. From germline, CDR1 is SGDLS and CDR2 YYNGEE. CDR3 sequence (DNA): TGTGCCAGCAGCGTAGATGGACAGGGGGCAGCAAAACTGTTTTTT. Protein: CASSVDGQGAAKLFF.

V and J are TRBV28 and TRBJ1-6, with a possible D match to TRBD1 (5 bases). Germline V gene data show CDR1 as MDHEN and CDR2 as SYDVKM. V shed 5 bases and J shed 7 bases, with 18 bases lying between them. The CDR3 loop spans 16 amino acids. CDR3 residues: CASSTTSPGNNSPLHF. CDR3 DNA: TGTGCCAGCAGTACTACCAGTCCAGGGAACAATTCACCCCTCCACTTT.

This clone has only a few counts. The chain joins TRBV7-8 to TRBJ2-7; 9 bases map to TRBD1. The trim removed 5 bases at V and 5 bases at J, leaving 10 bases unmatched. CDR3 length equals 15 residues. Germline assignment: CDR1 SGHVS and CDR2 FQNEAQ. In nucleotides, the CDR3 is TGTGCCAGCAGCCCTAGGGGGACAGGGAGCCACGAGCAGTACTTC. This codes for CASSPRGTGSHEQYF.

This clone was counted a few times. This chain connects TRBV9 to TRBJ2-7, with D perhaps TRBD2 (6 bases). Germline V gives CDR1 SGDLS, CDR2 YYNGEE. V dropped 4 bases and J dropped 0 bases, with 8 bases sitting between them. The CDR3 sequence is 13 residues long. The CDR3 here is CASSRDFSYEQYF. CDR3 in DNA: TGTGCCAGCAGCCGGGACTTCTCCTACGAGCAGTACTTC.

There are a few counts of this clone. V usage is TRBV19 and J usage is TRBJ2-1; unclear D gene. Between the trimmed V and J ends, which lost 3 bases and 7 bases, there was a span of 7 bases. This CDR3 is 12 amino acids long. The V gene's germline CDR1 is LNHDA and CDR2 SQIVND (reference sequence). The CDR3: CASSIVFNEQFF. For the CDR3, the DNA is TGTGCCAGTAGTATCGTTTTTAATGAGCAGTTCTTC.

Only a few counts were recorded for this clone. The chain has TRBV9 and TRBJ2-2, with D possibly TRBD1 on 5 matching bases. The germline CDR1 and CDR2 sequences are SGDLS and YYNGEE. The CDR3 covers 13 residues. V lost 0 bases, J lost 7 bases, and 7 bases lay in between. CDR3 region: CASSVGGRGELFF. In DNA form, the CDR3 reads TGTGCCAGCAGCGTAGGGGGCCGCGGGGAGCTGTTTTTT.

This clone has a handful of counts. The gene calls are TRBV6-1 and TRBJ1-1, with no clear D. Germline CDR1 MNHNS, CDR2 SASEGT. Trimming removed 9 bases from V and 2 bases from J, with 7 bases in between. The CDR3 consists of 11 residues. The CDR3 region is CASRLNTEAFF. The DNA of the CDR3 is TGTGCCAGTCGGTTAAACACTGAAGCTTTCTTT.

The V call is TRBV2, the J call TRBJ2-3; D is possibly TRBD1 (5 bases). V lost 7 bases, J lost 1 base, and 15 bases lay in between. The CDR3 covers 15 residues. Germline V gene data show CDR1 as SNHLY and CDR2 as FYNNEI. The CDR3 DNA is TGTGCCAGCAACTTCGACAGTCCCCGCACAGATACGCAGTATTTT. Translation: CASNFDSPRTDTQYF.

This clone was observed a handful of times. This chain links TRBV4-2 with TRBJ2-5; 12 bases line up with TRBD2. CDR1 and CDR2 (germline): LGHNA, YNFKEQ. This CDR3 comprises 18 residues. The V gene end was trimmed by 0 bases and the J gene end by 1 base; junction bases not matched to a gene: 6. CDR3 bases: TGTGCCAGCAGCCAAGAACTAGCGGGAGGCCCGCTCCAAGAGACCCAGTACTTC. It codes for CASSQELAGGPLQETQYF.

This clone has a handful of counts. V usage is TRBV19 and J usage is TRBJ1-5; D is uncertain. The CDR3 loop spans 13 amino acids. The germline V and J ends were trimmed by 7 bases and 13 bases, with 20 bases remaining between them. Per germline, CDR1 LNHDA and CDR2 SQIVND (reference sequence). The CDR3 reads CASTTSNAALQHF. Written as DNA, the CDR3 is TGTGCCAGTACCACATCCAATGCGGCTCTTCAGCATTTT.